This entry lists 6 T cell receptor beta chains sequenced from one sample in a study of T cells in Graves' hyperthyroidism and ophthalmopathy. Amplified TCR beta CDR3 regions derived from RNA transcripts. RT-PCR in the first round (using the HTBI primer set) targeted the TCR CDR3. Using its own MiXCR run on the multiplex PCR reads, TCRdb lists one record per CDR3 protein. The sample lists under 750,000 distinct CDR3 sequences; roughly 20% were seen once. The sample consisted of blood. The receptors stem from a woman in her forties or fifties with Graves' hyperthyroidism that later progressed to Graves' ophthalmopathy.

This clonotype was picked up many times. The chain joins TRBV7-9 to TRBJ2-5, with D perhaps matching TRBD1 (7 bases). The CDR3 has 15 residues. Trimming stripped 6 bases from V and 2 bases from J, with 16 bases between. Germline assignment: CDR1 SEHNR and CDR2 FQNEAQ (reference sequence). CDR3 in DNA: TGTGCCAGCAGTCGAGACAGGGACTTACAAGAGACCCAGTACTTC. Protein sequence: CASSRDRDLQETQYF.

This clonotype was picked up a small number of times. The rearrangement links TRBV5-1 to TRBJ2-1; 10 bases line up with TRBD2. V lost 3 bases to trimming and J lost 8 bases; unmatched junction nucleotides: 11. The CDR3 has 16 amino acids. Per the germline V gene, CDR1 is SGHRS and CDR2 is YFSETQ. The CDR3 DNA is TGCGCCAGCAGCTCGTATCAGCGGGGGGGCGAGGATGAGCAGTTCTTC. It translates to CASSSYQRGGEDEQFF.

The rearrangement links TRBV11-2 to TRBJ2-4; 12 bases are shared with TRBD2. This CDR3 is built from 18 residues. After removal of 3 bases from V and 0 bases from J, the junction contained 6 bases not matched to a gene. Germline-derived CDR1 and CDR2 are SGHAT and FQNNGV. CDR3 amino acids: CASSFGLAGRLAKNIQYF. CDR3 coding DNA: TGTGCCAGCAGCTTCGGACTAGCGGGGCGTTTAGCCAAAAACATTCAGTACTTC.

J is TRBJ2-2 and V is TRBV2; D tentatively fits TRBD1 or TRBD2 (5 bases each). The germline V gene encodes CDR1 SNHLY and CDR2 FYNNEI. This CDR3 has 14 amino acids. With 8 bases removed from V and 1 base from J, the gap between germline ends came to 11 bases. The CDR3 region has the DNA TGTGCCAGCTTACGGGACCAGAACACCGGGGAGCTGTTTTTT. Translated: CASLRDQNTGELFF.

This clonotype was seen ten or more times. The chain carries TRBV20-1 and TRBJ1-1; possibly TRBD1 for D (5 bases). The germline V and J ends were trimmed by 1 base and 6 bases, with 12 bases remaining between them. The CDR3 has 13 amino acids. Germline CDR1 is DFQATT and CDR2 is SNEGSKA (reference sequence). The CDR3 here is CSARVRGSSEAFF. CDR3 in DNA: TGCAGTGCTAGAGTACGGGGCAGCTCTGAAGCTTTCTTT.

The chain employs TRBV19 and TRBJ1-1, with TRBD1 matching 7 bases. The V and J ends lost 4 bases and 5 bases, in that order; junction bases with no gene match: 10. The CDR3 consists of 15 residues. The germline CDR1 and CDR2 sequences are LNHDA and SQIVND (reference sequence). The CDR3 DNA sequence: TGTGCCAGTAGTAGGGTAACAGGGGCGGATACTGAAGCTTTCTTT. As protein: CASSRVTGADTEAFF.